Listed below are T cell receptor beta chains from one sample, sequenced in a study of blood T cell repertoires in COVID-19. Produced via immunoSEQ multiplex PCR; TCRdb's table is partial and in-frame only. The table includes about 310,000 clones, around 86% detected once. Sequenced sample: peripheral blood. Source of these receptors: a man aged 45-65 years with active or convalescent COVID-19. The CDR3 runs from the conserved cysteine through the conserved F or W. D genes are given only for firm matches. Where a row states a size, it is once, few, many or the class of an expanded clone; other rows omit it.

>NA|TRBJ1-1|NA|TRBV10-3
TGTGCCATCAGTGACAGCCCGGGAACTGAAGCTTTCTTT
CAISDSPGTEAFF
>NA|TRBJ2-5|NA|TRBV5-1
TGCGCCAGCAGCTTGGTCGGGGGAGAGACCCAGTACTTC
CASSLVGGETQYF
>few|TRBJ1-2|NA|TRBV6-1
TGTGCCAGCAGTGAAGCATCCCAGGGGCGGTACTATGGCTACACCTTC
CASSEASQGRYYGYTF
>many|TRBJ1-2|TRBD1|TRBV10-3
TGTGCCATCAAGCCGGTCGGACAGGGGCAGGGCTATGGCTACACCTTC
CAIKPVGQGQGYGYTF
>NA|TRBJ1-2|NA|TRBV28
TGTGCCAGCAGTTCCCCCGGTTGGGCGTTTACCTATGGCTACACCTTC
CASSSPGWAFTYGYTF
>NA|TRBJ1-5|TRBD1|TRBV12-3/TRBV12-4
TGTGCAAGCGGGACAGCAAATCAGCCCCAGCATTTT
CASGTANQPQHF
>once|TRBJ2-3|TRBD1|TRBV6-5
TGTGCCAGCACCCTGACAGGGGGCGGAGATACGCAGTATTTT
CASTLTGGGDTQYF
>few|TRBJ2-2|TRBD2|TRBV4-2
TGTGCCAGCAGCCCCCGGGCAGCGGGGGGACGGGAGCTGTTTTTT
CASSPRAAGGRELFF
>NA|TRBJ2-7|TRBD1|TRBV7-2
TGTGCCAGCAGCTTAGAGACAGGGCACTACGAGCAGTACTTC
CASSLETGHYEQYF
>NA|TRBJ2-2|TRBD2|TRBV4-1
TGCGCCAGCAGCCAATTAGATATGGGACTAGCTTCCGGGGAGCTGTTTTTT
CASSQLDMGLASGELFF
>NA|TRBJ1-5|TRBD1|TRBV7-6
TGTGCCAGCAGCTTAGCGTTTGGGACAGGGAGCAATCAGCCCCAGCATTTT
CASSLAFGTGSNQPQHF
>NA|TRBJ1-2|NA|TRBV19
TGTGCCAGTAGTATAGATCAACGGTATGGCTACACCTTC
CASSIDQRYGYTF
>once|TRBJ1-6|NA|TRBV2
TGTGCCAGCAGTGATCAGGGAACCTCACCCCTCCACTTT
CASSDQGTSPLHF
>NA|TRBJ2-7|TRBD1|TRBV10-3
TGTGCCATCAGTCCCGGGACAGGGAGGGAGCAGTACTTC
CAISPGTGREQYF
>NA|TRBJ2-7|NA|TRBV27
TGTGCCAGCAGTCCGGGACTCGGGGGAACTTACGAGCAGTACTTC
CASSPGLGGTYEQYF
>NA|TRBJ1-3|NA|TRBV18
TGTGCCAGCTCACCCACGGGCTCTGGAAACACCATATATTTT
CASSPTGSGNTIYF
>NA|TRBJ2-1|TRBD2|TRBV4-2
TGTGCCAGCAGCCAAGATATCAGCGGGGGGGTCAATGAGCAGTTCTTC
CASSQDISGGVNEQFF
>NA|TRBJ1-5|NA|TRBV6-5
TGTGCCAGCAGTCCCCTGGGGGGTAGCAATCAGCCCCAGCATTTT
CASSPLGGSNQPQHF
>few|TRBJ2-7|TRBD2|TRBV5-4
TGTGCCAGCAGCTTGGTTAGCGGGGGGGCGTACTACGAGCAGTACTTC
CASSLVSGGAYYEQYF
>NA|TRBJ2-1|NA|TRBV29-1
TGCAGCGTTCAAGAAGTAGTGAACAATGAGCAGTTCTTC
CSVQEVVNNEQFF
>NA|TRBJ1-1|NA|TRBV10-2
TGCGCCAGCAGCAGAGGGGAGGGCACTGAAGCTTTCTTT
CASSRGEGTEAFF
>once|TRBJ1-4|NA|TRBV28
TGTGCCAGCAGTTCCCCGGGGGGGTCAACTAATGAAAAACTGTTTTTT
CASSSPGGSTNEKLFF
>many|TRBJ2-1|TRBD2|TRBV18
TGTGCCAGCTCCCAAGGACTAGCGGGGTTCGATGAGCAGTTCTTC
CASSQGLAGFDEQFF
>NA|TRBJ2-5|NA|TRBV30
TGTGCCTGGGGGGTCGGCGGGACAGCGGGAGAGACCCAGTACTTC
CAWGVGGTAGETQYF
>NA|TRBJ2-7|TRBD1|TRBV27
TGTGCCAGCAGTTCACAGGGGTGGTTCGAGCAGTACTTC
CASSSQGWFEQYF
>once|TRBJ2-3|TRBD1|TRBV27
TGTGCCAGCAGTTTATACCGGGACAGGGGGAATGATCCGCAGTATTTT
CASSLYRDRGNDPQYF
>once|TRBJ2-2|NA|TRBV5-1
TGCGCCAGCTGGAGAACCGGGGAGCTGTTTTTT
CASWRTGELFF
>once|TRBJ2-7|NA|TRBV11-2
TGTGCCAGCAGCCTTGGACTCCGCTACGAGCAGTACTTC
CASSLGLRYEQYF
>few|TRBJ2-3|NA|TRBV4-1
TGCGCCAGCAGTGGACAGCACCTCCCAGATACGCAGTATTTT
CASSGQHLPDTQYF
>NA|TRBJ1-1|TRBD1|TRBV29-1
TGCAGCGTAGAAGGGACAGGGGGCTTTATGAACACTGAAGCTTTCTTT
CSVEGTGGFMNTEAFF
>NA|TRBJ2-7|NA|TRBV20-1
TGCAGTGCTTCTCGACAGAGCGAGCAGTACTTC
CSASRQSEQYF
>NA|TRBJ1-2|NA|TRBV7-2
TGTGCCAGCAGCTTAAGTACATATGGCTACACCTTC
CASSLSTYGYTF
>NA|TRBJ1-4|NA|TRBV27
TGTGCCAGCAGCGTGAGTTCGACAACAGTTTTTAATGAAAAACTGTTTTTT
CASSVSSTTVFNEKLFF
>NA|TRBJ1-5|NA|TRBV6-2/TRBV6-3
TGTGCCAGCAGCCGCTCCAAAAGAGTGGGACCCCAGGGGAGCAATCAGCCCCAGCATTTT
CASSRSKRVGPQGSNQPQHF
>NA|TRBJ2-1|TRBD1|TRBV5-8
TGTGCCAGCAGCTGGGACAGGCTCAATGAGCAGTTCTTC
CASSWDRLNEQFF
>NA|TRBJ1-6|TRBD1|TRBV28
TGTGCCAGCAGGCTAGGACAGGTGAATTCACCCCTCCACTTT
CASRLGQVNSPLHF
>NA|TRBJ1-1|NA|TRBV19
TGTGCCAGTAGTGTCCCGGGAGGGGGTGTTGAAGCTTTCTTT
CASSVPGGGVEAFF
>NA|TRBJ2-5|TRBD2|TRBV5-1
TGCGCCAGCAGCTTGACAATCCAGGCGGGGAGGGGGACCCAGTACTTC
CASSLTIQAGRGTQYF
>NA|TRBJ1-1|NA|TRBV3-1/TRBV3-2
TGTGCCAGCAGCAAACCCCAGGGGCAGGGCACTGAAGCTTTCTTT
CASSKPQGQGTEAFF
>NA|TRBJ1-6|NA|TRBV2
TGTGCCAGCAGAGAGTCGGCACCCCTCCACTTT
CASRESAPLHF
>NA|TRBJ1-3|NA|TRBV21-1
TGTGCCAGCAGCAAAGCAATGGGGACAGACCTGTTCTCTGGAAACACCATATATTTT
CASSKAMGTDLFSGNTIYF
>NA|TRBJ2-1|NA|TRBV19
TGTGCCAGTAGTATGACCGGGTATTTGGATCCGTTCTTC
CASSMTGYLDPFF
>NA|TRBJ2-7|TRBD1|TRBV7-2
TGTGCCAGCAGCCCGGACAGGGGGAGGGAGCAGTACTTC
CASSPDRGREQYF
>NA|TRBJ1-6|TRBD1|TRBV10-3
TGTGCCATCAGCCCCGACAGCAGACAGGGTTCACCCCTCCACTTT
CAISPDSRQGSPLHF
>NA|TRBJ2-7|TRBD1|TRBV7-3
TGTGCCAGCAGCTGGGACAGGGGTTACGAGCAGTACTTC
CASSWDRGYEQYF
>NA|TRBJ2-3|TRBD2|TRBV28
TGTGCCAGCAGTTCACGACTAGCGGGAGTTGACCCGATCGGTACGCAGTATTTT
CASSSRLAGVDPIGTQYF
>NA|TRBJ2-2|NA|TRBV28
TGTGCCAGCAGCCCCACCAGCGGCACCGGGGAGCTGTTTTTT
CASSPTSGTGELFF
>NA|TRBJ1-4|NA|TRBV5-4
TGTGCCAGCAGCCCGGGCGGGAGATCTAATGAAAAACTGTTTTTT
CASSPGGRSNEKLFF
>NA|TRBJ2-7|TRBD2|TRBV11-2
TGTGCCAGCAGCCGACTAGCGGGAGTACCCTACGAGCAGTACTTC
CASSRLAGVPYEQYF
>NA|TRBJ2-7|TRBD1|TRBV2
TGTGCCAGCAGTGATAGGGGGACAGGGGGTGTGGACTTC
CASSDRGTGGVDF
>NA|TRBJ1-4|NA|TRBV29-1
TGCAGCGCTCACCGGGGTCCCAATGAAAAACTGTTTTTT
CSAHRGPNEKLFF
>NA|TRBJ1-5|NA|TRBV19
TGTGCCAGTAGGGGCGGGTCAAATCAGCCCCAGCATTTT
CASRGGSNQPQHF
>once|TRBJ2-5|TRBD2|TRBV19
TGTGCCAGTAGTAGCCCTAGCGGGGGTTTTGAGACCCAGTACTTC
CASSSPSGGFETQYF
>NA|TRBJ2-5|TRBD2|TRBV28
TGTGCCAGCAGGGATGGACTAGCGGGAGTAGGGGAGACCCAGTACTTC
CASRDGLAGVGETQYF